These T cell receptor beta chains were read from a single sample in a study of control samples from healthy donors and cancer patients. Clones were sequenced by immunoSEQ multiplex PCR, and TCRdb holds only the in-frame ones, with some missing. The sample is made up of about 190,000 clones, and the top ten hold more than 2% of it. Sequenced material: blood. These receptors were taken from a young woman in good health. Each CDR3 is given with its conserved first and last residue. The D gene is left open where the match is weak.

v_call,j_call,d_call,cdr3_nt,cdr3_aa
TRBV27,TRBJ2-1,TRBD2,TGTGCCAGCAGCACGGGGGGGGCTTACAATGAGCAGTTCTTC,CASSTGGAYNEQFF
TRBV29-1,TRBJ1-2,TRBD1,TGCAGTGAAACTCGGGACAGCTATGGCTACACCTTC,CSETRDSYGYTF
TRBV6-5,TRBJ2-1,NA,TGTGCCAGCAGTTCATCGGGGGTATCCTACAATGAGCAGTTCTTC,CASSSSGVSYNEQFF
TRBV28,TRBJ1-1,NA,TGTGCCAGCAGTTTAAGGGGGAACACTGAAGCTTTCTTT,CASSLRGNTEAFF
TRBV7-2,TRBJ2-5,NA,TGTGCCAGCAGCTTAGGGCCGGGGGAGACCCAGTACTTC,CASSLGPGETQYF
TRBV6-5,TRBJ1-1,NA,TGTGCCAGCAGTCGGGACCGGGGGATGAACACTGAAGCTTTCTTT,CASSRDRGMNTEAFF
TRBV5-1,TRBJ2-2,TRBD2,TGCGCCAGCAGCTTGGCCGTTTCCGGGGGGGCCGGGGAGCTGTTTTTT,CASSLAVSGGAGELFF
TRBV27,TRBJ1-6,TRBD1,TGTGCCAGCCGCCCTCAGACAGGGTACGGTTCACCCCTCCACTTT,CASRPQTGYGSPLHF
TRBV6-2/TRBV6-3,TRBJ2-7,NA,TGTGCCAGCAGTTACCTTGGACAGTCCTACGAGCAGTACTTC,CASSYLGQSYEQYF
TRBV18,TRBJ1-2,NA,TGTGCCAGCTCACCTACCGGGACGCCCTTCTATGGCTACACCTTC,CASSPTGTPFYGYTF
TRBV4-1,TRBJ1-1,NA,TGCGCCAGCAGCCAAGTCCCGTACACTGAAGCTTTCTTT,CASSQVPYTEAFF
TRBV9,TRBJ1-1,NA,TGTGCCAGCAGCGGGCGAGCGGGGGCGAACACTGAAGCTTTCTTT,CASSGRAGANTEAFF
TRBV5-4,TRBJ2-5,TRBD1,TGTGCCAGCAGCTTGGGGACAGGGGGAAAGGAGACCCAGTACTTC,CASSLGTGGKETQYF
TRBV18,TRBJ1-1,NA,TGTGCCAGCTCACCGCGGACCCGGCGGGACACTGAAGCTTTCTTT,CASSPRTRRDTEAFF
TRBV4-2,TRBJ1-4,NA,TGTGCCAGCAGCCAAGAAGGTAACACACGAGGAGAAGAAAAACTGTTTTTT,CASSQEGNTRGEEKLFF
TRBV6-6,TRBJ1-2,TRBD1,TGTGCCAGCCGAGGATCGGACAGGGTCTATGGCTACACCTTC,CASRGSDRVYGYTF
TRBV9,TRBJ1-6,NA,TGTGCCAGCAGTATCTTGACAGGCGGTCAGTCCAATTCACCCCTCCACTTT,CASSILTGGQSNSPLHF
TRBV28,TRBJ1-3,TRBD1,TGTGCCAGCAGCGGAGACAGGGCCGGAAACACCATATATTTT,CASSGDRAGNTIYF
TRBV6-5,TRBJ1-2,NA,TGTGCCAGCACCAACAGGGAGGATAATGGCTACACCTTC,CASTNREDNGYTF
TRBV4-3,TRBJ2-5,NA,TGCGCCAGCAGCCAAGGCAGGTTCCAAGAGACCCAGTACTTC,CASSQGRFQETQYF